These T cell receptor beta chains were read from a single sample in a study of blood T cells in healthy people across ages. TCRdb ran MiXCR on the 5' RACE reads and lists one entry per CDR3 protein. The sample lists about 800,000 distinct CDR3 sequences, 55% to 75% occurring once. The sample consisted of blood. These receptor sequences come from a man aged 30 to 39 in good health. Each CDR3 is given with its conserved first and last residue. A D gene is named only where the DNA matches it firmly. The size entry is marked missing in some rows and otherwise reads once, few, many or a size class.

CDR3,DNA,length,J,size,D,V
CASSPGTDQETQYF,TGCGCCAGCAGCCCCGGGACAGATCAAGAGACCCAGTACTTC,14,TRBJ2-5,few,TRBD1,TRBV5-1
CSARDEVGREDTQYF,TGCAGTGCTAGAGATGAGGTGGGAAGGGAAGATACGCAGTATTTT,15,TRBJ2-3,.,.,TRBV20-1
CASSNSRQPGFDGYTF,TGTGCCAGCAGCAATTCCAGGCAGCCTGGCTTCGATGGCTACACCTTC,16,TRBJ1-2,.,.,TRBV21-1
CSALAGGSTDTQYF,TGCAGTGCTCTAGCGGGGGGTAGCACAGATACGCAGTATTTT,14,TRBJ2-3,.,TRBD2,TRBV20-1
CATQLYGGRNTEAFF,TGTGCCACCCAGTTGTACGGGGGCAGGAACACTGAAGCTTTCTTT,15,TRBJ1-1,few,.,TRBV15
CAISDVGTRNEQFF,TGTGCCATCAGCGATGTAGGGACTAGGAATGAGCAGTTCTTC,14,TRBJ2-1,.,TRBD2,TRBV10-3
CASRTTGTSTDTQYF,TGCGCCAGCCGGACGACTGGAACTAGCACAGATACGCAGTATTTT,15,TRBJ2-3,.,.,TRBV4-3
CSVEMDIEQYF,TGCAGCGTTGAGATGGACATTGAGCAGTACTTC,11,TRBJ2-5,.,.,TRBV29-1
CASSDEGAANTEAFF,TGTGCCAGCAGTGACGAAGGGGCGGCGAACACTGAAGCTTTCTTT,15,TRBJ1-1,.,.,TRBV6-1
CSGEQGLEQFF,TGCAGCGGTGAACAGGGCCTTGAGCAGTTCTTC,11,TRBJ2-1,.,.,TRBV29-1
CASSARQQETQYF,TGTGCCAGCAGTGCCAGACAGCAAGAGACCCAGTACTTC,13,TRBJ2-5,.,.,TRBV25-1
CASSQPTEGRNEKLFF,TGCGCCAGCAGCCAGCCGACAGAGGGGAGGAATGAAAAACTGTTTTTT,16,TRBJ1-4,once,.,TRBV4-3
CSATSGASGDNEQYF,TGCAGTGCTACATCCGGGGCTAGCGGGGACAATGAGCAGTACTTC,15,TRBJ2-5,.,TRBD2,TRBV20-1
CASSHRLSAGEQYF,TGCGCCAGCAGCCACCGACTATCGGCAGGGGAGCAGTATTTT,14,TRBJ2-3,.,.,TRBV4-3
CASSYGRAYEQYF,TGTGCCAGCAGTTACGGCAGGGCCTACGAGCAGTACTTC,13,TRBJ2-7,many,.,TRBV6-5
CASSQGLARPGGTDTQYF,TGTGCCAGCAGCCAGGGACTAGCTAGGCCGGGGGGCACAGATACGCAGTATTTT,18,TRBJ2-3,once,TRBD2,TRBV6-1
CASSQGSGRTYEQYF,TGCGCCAGCAGCCAAGGGTCGGGACGGACCTACGAGCAGTACTTC,15,TRBJ2-7,.,.,TRBV4-3
CASSAVPGQKNTEAFF,TGTGCCAGCAGCGCCGTCCCCGGACAGAAGAACACTGAAGCTTTCTTT,16,TRBJ1-1,.,.,TRBV9
CSARDRPSGDTQYF,TGCAGTGCTAGAGATCGTCCTAGCGGAGATACGCAGTATTTT,14,TRBJ2-3,.,TRBD2,TRBV20-1
CASSQDTLAGDPYEQYF,TGCGCCAGCAGCCAAGATACCCTCGCAGGGGATCCATACGAGCAGTACTTC,17,TRBJ2-7,.,.,TRBV4-1
CASSNRGGGPADTQYF,TGTGCCAGCAGTAACCGCGGGGGCGGCCCTGCAGATACGCAGTATTTT,16,TRBJ2-3,.,.,TRBV9
CASSLSGSPLVTQYF,TGTGCCAGCAGTTTAAGTGGGAGCCCTCTCGTGACCCAGTACTTC,15,TRBJ2-5,few,.,TRBV12-3/TRBV12-4
CSASVPYNEQFF,TGCAGTGCCTCGGTACCCTACAATGAGCAGTTCTTC,12,TRBJ2-1,few,.,TRBV20-1
CASRDNTEAFF,TGTGCCAGCAGGGATAACACTGAAGCTTTCTTT,11,TRBJ1-1,few,.,TRBV28
CSAEGFSGATPNEQYF,TGCAGTGCTGAGGGGTTCAGCGGGGCCACCCCTAATGAGCAGTACTTC,16,TRBJ2-7,once,TRBD2,TRBV20-1
CASSYSIQNTEAFF,TGTGCCAGCAGTTACTCGATTCAGAACACTGAAGCTTTCTTT,14,TRBJ1-1,few,.,TRBV6-5
CAISDGGVWETQFF,TGTGCCATCAGTGATGGGGGGGTGTGGGAGACCCAGTTCTTC,14,TRBJ2-1,.,TRBD2,TRBV10-3
CASSQDGSLIGELFF,TGCGCCAGCAGCCAAGATGGGTCACTAATCGGGGAGCTGTTTTTT,15,TRBJ2-2,.,.,TRBV4-3
CSAPSWDNEQYF,TGCAGTGCTCCCAGCTGGGACAATGAGCAGTACTTC,12,TRBJ2-7,.,.,TRBV20-1
CASSYTAGVSETQYF,TGTGCCAGCAGTTACACAGCGGGTGTCTCGGAGACCCAGTACTTC,15,TRBJ2-5,.,.,TRBV6-6
CSATFWGAHEQFF,TGCAGTGCTACGTTTTGGGGGGCCCATGAGCAGTTCTTC,13,TRBJ2-1,few,.,TRBV20-1
CASSYSTGKGYTF,TGTGCCAGCAGTTACAGCACAGGGAAAGGCTACACCTTC,13,TRBJ1-2,.,.,TRBV3-1
CASSLDYNTGELFF,TGCGCCAGCAGCTTGGACTACAACACCGGGGAGCTGTTTTTT,14,TRBJ2-2,.,.,TRBV5-1
CASRGGDRQETQYF,TGTGCCAGCAGGGGAGGCGACAGACAAGAGACCCAGTACTTC,14,TRBJ2-5,.,.,TRBV2
CASSLETGPYEQYF,TGTGCCAGCAGTTTGGAGACAGGGCCCTACGAGCAGTACTTC,14,TRBJ2-7,.,TRBD1,TRBV12-3/TRBV12-4
CASSSDRSRETQYF,TGTGCCAGCAGCTCGGACAGGTCACGAGAGACCCAGTACTTC,14,TRBJ2-5,.,TRBD1,TRBV7-9
CASRRQGEDYGYTF,TGTGCCAGCAGAAGACAGGGAGAGGACTATGGCTACACCTTC,14,TRBJ1-2,.,TRBD1,TRBV12-3/TRBV12-4
CSARVGLVREQYF,TGCAGTGCTAGAGTTGGCCTAGTTAGGGAGCAGTACTTC,13,TRBJ2-7,once,.,TRBV20-1
CASSSLAGPSYEQYF,TGCGCCAGCAGCAGCCTAGCGGGGCCATCCTACGAGCAGTACTTC,15,TRBJ2-7,.,TRBD2,TRBV5-1
CASRSLGTKDVETQYF,TGTGCCAGCAGGTCCCTCGGGACGAAAGACGTTGAGACCCAGTACTTC,16,TRBJ2-5,.,.,TRBV6-5
CSVAVTSGLTDTQYF,TGCAGCGTTGCTGTCACTAGCGGGCTGACAGATACGCAGTATTTT,15,TRBJ2-3,few,TRBD2,TRBV29-1
CASRASGGTDTQYF,TGTGCCAGCCGAGCTAGCGGGGGGACAGATACGCAGTATTTT,14,TRBJ2-3,few,TRBD2,TRBV18
CASRVGHPLPVDEQFF,TGTGCCAGCAGAGTGGGACACCCTCTTCCTGTAGATGAGCAGTTCTTC,16,TRBJ2-1,.,.,TRBV7-2
CASSLGGGPLNLYEQYF,TGTGCCAGCAGCTTGGGGGGGGGACCGCTGAACCTCTACGAGCAGTACTTC,17,TRBJ2-7,few,TRBD2,TRBV11-2
CASSGTTGSYEQYF,TGTGCCAGCAGCGGCACGACAGGGTCCTACGAGCAGTACTTC,14,TRBJ2-7,many,TRBD1,TRBV7-9
CSAREAGAEQYF,TGCAGTGCTAGAGAGGCCGGGGCCGAGCAGTACTTC,12,TRBJ2-7,.,.,TRBV20-1
CASTPGQVYEQYF,TGTGCCAGCACCCCGGGACAGGTCTACGAGCAGTACTTC,13,TRBJ2-7,.,TRBD1,TRBV5-6
CASSYRQSTNTGELFF,TGTGCCAGCAGTTATAGACAGAGTACGAACACCGGGGAGCTGTTTTTT,16,TRBJ2-2,.,.,TRBV6-2/TRBV6-3
CAISDYQETQFF,TGTGCCATCAGTGATTACCAAGAGACCCAGTTCTTC,12,TRBJ2-1,.,.,TRBV10-3
CASSQYGSQFF,TGTGCCAGCAGCCAGTATGGTTCGCAGTTCTTC,11,TRBJ2-1,few,.,TRBV3-1
CASSPYPQETQYF,TGTGCCAGCAGCCCGTATCCGCAAGAGACCCAGTACTTC,13,TRBJ2-5,.,.,TRBV7-9
CASKETASNEQYF,TGTGCCAGCAAGGAGACAGCCTCGAACGAGCAGTACTTC,13,TRBJ2-7,.,.,TRBV28
CASSQTGGAETQYF,TGTGCCAGCAGCCAGACAGGGGGAGCAGAGACCCAGTACTTC,14,TRBJ2-5,.,TRBD1,TRBV6-5
CSVEWARGVNHYGHTF,TGCAGCGTTGAATGGGCGAGGGGAGTGAATCACTATGGCCACACCTTC,16,TRBJ1-2,.,.,TRBV29-1
CASSRLLNTDTQYF,TGTGCCAGCAGCCGTCTACTAAACACAGATACGCAGTATTTT,14,TRBJ2-3,.,.,TRBV7-2
CSVEGGAGLTYEQYF,TGCAGCGTTGAAGGGGGAGCAGGGCTCACCTACGAGCAGTACTTC,15,TRBJ2-7,few,.,TRBV29-1
CASSPDRGLRTF,TGTGCCAGCAGCCCCGACAGGGGGCTTCGCACCTTC,12,TRBJ1-2,.,TRBD1,TRBV13
CASSSQGQGPNSPLHF,TGCGCCAGCAGCTCGCAGGGACAGGGTCCTAATTCACCCCTCCACTTT,16,TRBJ1-6,many,TRBD1,TRBV5-1
CSAFTGQQNIQYF,TGCAGTGCTTTTACGGGACAGCAAAACATTCAGTACTTC,13,TRBJ2-4,few,TRBD1,TRBV20-1
CASSAATSGPTDTQYF,TGTGCCAGCAGTGCAGCCACTAGCGGCCCCACAGATACGCAGTATTTT,16,TRBJ2-3,.,TRBD2,TRBV2